This TCR beta chain was identified during a study of cytomegalovirus exposure and HLA in healthy donors. General study findings and limits: The later analysis indicated that the majority of CMV-associated TCR beta chains appeared HLA-restricted. Later on, an analysis found that several of the most significant clusters appeared to be linked to common viral pathogens, which included parvovirus B19.

PCR amplification relied on 60 Vbeta primers (plus 13 Jbeta primers). TCRdb's table, derived via immunoSEQ multiplex PCR, lists solely in-frame clones and lacks some. Here the sample spans 200,000 to 250,000 clones, over 70% being singletons. About this clone: What it binds is unknown. At the DNA level, this CDR3 is encoded by other sequences in the same sample as well.

The sample consisted of PBMCs. The receptor comes from a woman between 55 and 75 years old in good health and CMV-seropositive.

CDR3 coding DNA: TGTGCCAGCAGTGGGACAGGGGGTAATCAGCCCCAGCATTTT. Its translation: CASSGTGGNQPQHF. This chain uses TRBV2 with TRBJ1-5, with 10 bases fitting TRBD1. Germline values: CDR1 SNHLY, CDR2 FYNNEI. V shed 4 bases and J 4 bases; nucleotides not matched to a gene: 1. This CDR3 has 14 residues.